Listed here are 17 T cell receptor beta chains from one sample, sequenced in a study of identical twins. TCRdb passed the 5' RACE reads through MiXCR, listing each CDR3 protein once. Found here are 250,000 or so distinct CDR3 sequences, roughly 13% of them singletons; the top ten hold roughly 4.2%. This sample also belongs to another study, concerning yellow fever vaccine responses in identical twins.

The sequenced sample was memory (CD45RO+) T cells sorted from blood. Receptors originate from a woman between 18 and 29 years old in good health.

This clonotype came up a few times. CDR3 loop: CASSLTFELFF. In nucleotides, the CDR3 is TGCGCCAGCAGCCTGACTTTCGAGCTGTTTTTT. V usage is TRBV4-1 and J usage is TRBJ2-2; D remains unclear. CDR1 MGHRA and CDR2 YSYEKL come from the germline V gene. Trimming removed 4 bases from V and 11 bases from J, with 8 bases in between. This CDR3 contains 11 residues.

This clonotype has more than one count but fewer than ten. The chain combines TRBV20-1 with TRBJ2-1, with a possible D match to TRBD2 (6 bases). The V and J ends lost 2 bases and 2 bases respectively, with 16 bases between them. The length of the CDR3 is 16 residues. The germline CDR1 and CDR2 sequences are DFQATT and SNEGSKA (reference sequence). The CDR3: CSARPTWASAYNEQFF. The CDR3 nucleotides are TGCAGTGCTAGACCGACTTGGGCTAGCGCCTACAATGAGCAGTTCTTC.

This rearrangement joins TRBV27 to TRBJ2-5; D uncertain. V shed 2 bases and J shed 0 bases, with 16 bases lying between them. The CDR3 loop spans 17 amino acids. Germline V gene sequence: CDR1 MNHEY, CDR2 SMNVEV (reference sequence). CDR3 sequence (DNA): TGTGCCAGCAGTTTAAGTCCGACGGGCAGGTACCAAGAGACCCAGTACTTC. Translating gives CASSLSPTGRYQETQYF.

CDR3 nucleotide sequence: TGTGCCAGCAGTGATCCCGGGACCAGCACAGATACGCAGTATTTT. Translation: CASSDPGTSTDTQYF. The chain uses TRBV25-1 and TRBJ2-3; TRBD1 or TRBD2 may be the D gene (5 bases each). Deletions cut 3 bases from V and 0 bases from J, with 10 bases between. Germline loops: CDR1 MGHDK, CDR2 SYGVNS. The CDR3 has 15 residues.

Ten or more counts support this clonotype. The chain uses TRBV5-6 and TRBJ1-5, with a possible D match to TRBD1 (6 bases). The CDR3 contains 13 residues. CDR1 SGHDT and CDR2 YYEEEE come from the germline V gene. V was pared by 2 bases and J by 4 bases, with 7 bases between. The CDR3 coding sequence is TGTGCCAGCAGCTTCCAGGGGAATCAGCCCCAGCATTTT. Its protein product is CASSFQGNQPQHF.

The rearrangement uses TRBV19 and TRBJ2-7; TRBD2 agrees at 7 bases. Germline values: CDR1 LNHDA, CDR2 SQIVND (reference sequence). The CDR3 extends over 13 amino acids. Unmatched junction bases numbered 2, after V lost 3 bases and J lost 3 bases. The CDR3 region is CASSIQRGYEQYF. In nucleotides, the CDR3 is TGTGCCAGTAGTATCCAGCGGGGCTACGAGCAGTACTTC.

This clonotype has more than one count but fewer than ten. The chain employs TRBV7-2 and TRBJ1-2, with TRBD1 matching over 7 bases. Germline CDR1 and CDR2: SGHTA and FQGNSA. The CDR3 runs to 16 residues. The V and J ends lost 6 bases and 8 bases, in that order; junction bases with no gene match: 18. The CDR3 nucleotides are TGTGCCAGCAGACCGGCGTGGGACAGACCTTCGGAGGGCTACACCTTC. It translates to CASRPAWDRPSEGYTF.

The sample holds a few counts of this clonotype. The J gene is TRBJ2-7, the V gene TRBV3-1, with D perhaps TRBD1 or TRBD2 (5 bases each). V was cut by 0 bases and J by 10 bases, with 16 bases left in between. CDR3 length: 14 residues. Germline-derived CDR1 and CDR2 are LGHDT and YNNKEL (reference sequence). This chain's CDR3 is CASSQDNSRGNQYF. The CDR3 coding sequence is TGTGCCAGCAGCCAAGATAATTCTCGGGGCAACCAGTACTTC.

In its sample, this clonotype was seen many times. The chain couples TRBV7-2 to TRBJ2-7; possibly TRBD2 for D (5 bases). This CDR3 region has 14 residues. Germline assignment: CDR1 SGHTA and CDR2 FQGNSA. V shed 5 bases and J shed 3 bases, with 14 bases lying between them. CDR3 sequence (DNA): TGTGCCAGCAGCCCTCCGGGAAAAAGCTACGAGCAGTACTTC. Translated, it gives CASSPPGKSYEQYF.

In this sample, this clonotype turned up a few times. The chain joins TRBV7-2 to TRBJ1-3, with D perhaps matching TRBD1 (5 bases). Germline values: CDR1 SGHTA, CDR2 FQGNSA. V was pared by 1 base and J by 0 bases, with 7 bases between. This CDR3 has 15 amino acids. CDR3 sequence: CASSLEGNSGNTIYF. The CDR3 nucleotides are TGTGCCAGCAGCTTAGAGGGGAACTCTGGAAACACCATATATTTT.

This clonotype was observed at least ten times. The CDR3, as DNA: TGTGCCAGCAGCTCGACAGTCTTCGAGCAGTACTTC. Translation gives CASSSTVFEQYF. The rearrangement uses TRBV7-9 and TRBJ2-7; D is possibly TRBD1 (5 bases). V lost 4 bases to trimming and J lost 6 bases, with 10 bases between them. Germline V lookup: CDR1 SEHNR, CDR2 FQNEAQ (reference sequence). There are 12 residues in the CDR3. Full variable domain (remainder filled in from reference TRBV7-9 and TRBJ2-7): DTGVSQNPRHKITKRGQNVTFRCDPISEHNRLYWYRQTLGQGPEFLTYFQNEAQLEKSRLLSDRFSAERPKGSFSTLEIQRTEQGDSAMYLCASSSTVFEQYFGPGTRLTVT.

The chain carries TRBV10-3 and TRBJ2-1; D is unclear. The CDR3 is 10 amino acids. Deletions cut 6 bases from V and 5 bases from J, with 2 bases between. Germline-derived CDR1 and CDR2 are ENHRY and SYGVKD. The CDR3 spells CAIRDNEQFF. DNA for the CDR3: TGTGCCATCAGGGACAATGAGCAGTTCTTC.

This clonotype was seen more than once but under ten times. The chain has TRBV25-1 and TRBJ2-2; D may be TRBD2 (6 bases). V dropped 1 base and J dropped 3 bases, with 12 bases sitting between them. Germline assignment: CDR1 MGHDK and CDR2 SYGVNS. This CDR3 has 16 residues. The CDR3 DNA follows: TGTGCCAGCAGTGAATTTGGGGGGTGGGACACCGGGGAGCTGTTTTTT. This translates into CASSEFGGWDTGELFF.

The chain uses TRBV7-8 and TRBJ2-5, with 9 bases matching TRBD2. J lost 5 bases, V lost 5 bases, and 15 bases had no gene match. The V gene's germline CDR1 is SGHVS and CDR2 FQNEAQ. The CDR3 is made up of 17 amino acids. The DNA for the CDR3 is TGTGCCAGCAGCCTCCCGTCCGGCGGGAGGGCCCTGGAGACCCAGTACTTC. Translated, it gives CASSLPSGGRALETQYF.

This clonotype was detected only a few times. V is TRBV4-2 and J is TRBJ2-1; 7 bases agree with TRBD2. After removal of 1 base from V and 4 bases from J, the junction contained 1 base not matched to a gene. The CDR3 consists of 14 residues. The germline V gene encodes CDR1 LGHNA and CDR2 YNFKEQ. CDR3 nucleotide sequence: TGTGCCAGCAGCCAAGGGACTAGGTACAATGAGCAGTTCTTC. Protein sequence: CASSQGTRYNEQFF.

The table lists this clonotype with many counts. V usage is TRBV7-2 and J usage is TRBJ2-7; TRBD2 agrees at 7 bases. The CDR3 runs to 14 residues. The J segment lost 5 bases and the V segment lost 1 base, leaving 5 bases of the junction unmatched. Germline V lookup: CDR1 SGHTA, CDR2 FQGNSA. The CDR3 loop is CASSLGLAFHEQYF. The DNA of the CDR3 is TGTGCCAGCAGCTTAGGACTAGCTTTCCACGAGCAGTACTTC.

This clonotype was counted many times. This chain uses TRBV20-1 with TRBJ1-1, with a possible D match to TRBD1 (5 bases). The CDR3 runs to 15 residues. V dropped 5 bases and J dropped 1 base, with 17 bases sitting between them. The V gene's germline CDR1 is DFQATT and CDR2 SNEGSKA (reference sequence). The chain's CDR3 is CSARSYGGGNTEAFF. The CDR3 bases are TGCAGTGCTCGGTCATATGGGGGGGGGAACACTGAAGCTTTCTTT.